Listed here are 28 T cell receptor beta chains from one sample, sequenced in a study of blood T cell repertoires in COVID-19. Sequenced by immunoSEQ multiplex PCR; TCRdb stores in-frame clones only, minus some. In the table there are 200,000 to 300,000 clones, nearly 85% of which are singletons. Sequenced input: peripheral blood. These receptors all come from a human donor in a cohort sampled during active COVID-19.

This clone was observed a handful of times. The chain employs TRBV15 and TRBJ2-7; D perhaps matches TRBD2 (6 bases). Trimming stripped 5 bases from V and 4 bases from J, with 15 bases between. Germline V gene data show CDR1 as LNHNV and CDR2 as YYDKDF (reference sequence). This CDR3 has 14 residues. CDR3 in DNA: TGTGCCACCAGCGCAAGACTAGAAGGTTACGAGCAGTACTTC. It yields the protein CATSARLEGYEQYF.

The chain carries TRBV5-6 and TRBJ2-3; TRBD2 matches at 11 bases. The V gene end was trimmed by 4 bases and the J gene end by 3 bases; junction bases not matched to a gene: 13. From germline, CDR1 is SGHDT and CDR2 YYEEEE. CDR3 size: 18 residues. In nucleotides, the CDR3 is TGTGCCAGCAGCCGTACCCTAGATATAGCGGGAGGGACAGATACGCAGTATTTT. It is translated as CASSRTLDIAGGTDTQYF. The whole variable domain, filled in from reference TRBV5-6 and TRBJ2-3, reads DAGVTQSPTHLIKTRGQQVTLRCSPKSGHDTVSWYQQALGQGPQFIFQYYEEEERQRGNFPDRFSGHQFPNYSSELNVNALLLGDSALYLCASSRTLDIAGGTDTQYFGPGTRLTVL.

As concerns this clone: Other DNA sequences in the sample encode the same CDR3. The gene calls are TRBV6-5 and TRBJ1-2, with a tentative D call TRBD1 (6 bases). Looked up from germline, CDR1 is MNHEY and CDR2 is SVGAGI. V lost 0 bases, J lost 4 bases, and 9 bases lay in between. This CDR3 region has 14 residues. In DNA form, the CDR3 reads TGTGCCAGCAGTTACTCTGGGGGCGTCTATGGCTACACCTTC. Amino acid sequence: CASSYSGGVYGYTF.

The gene calls are TRBV6-5 and TRBJ2-7; D might be TRBD2 (5 bases). CDR3 length equals 13 residues. The germline gives CDR1 MNHEY, CDR2 SVGAGI. V lost 7 bases to trimming and J lost 3 bases, with 13 bases between them. CDR3 sequence reads: CASTAWGDYEQYF. The CDR3, as DNA: TGTGCCAGCACAGCGTGGGGAGACTACGAGCAGTACTTC.

The V and J genes are TRBV11-2 and TRBJ1-6; 7 nucleotides line up with TRBD1. Trimming at V came to 4 bases and at J to 8 bases, leaving 11 bases not matched to a gene. The germline V gene has CDR1 SGHAT and CDR2 FQNNGV. CDR3 length: 16 residues. The CDR3, as DNA: TGTGCCAGCAGCTACTATGGTGCAGGGGGAGATTCACCCCTCCACTTT. Protein: CASSYYGAGGDSPLHF.

The genes are TRBV5-6 and TRBJ2-7; possibly TRBD1 for D (5 bases). This CDR3 region has 14 residues. Trimming took off 0 bases at V and 1 base at J, with 8 bases between the two ends. Per germline, CDR1 SGHDT and CDR2 YYEEEE. The CDR3 DNA reads TGTGCCAGCAGCTTGGATCCAGGGTCCTACGAGCAGTACTTC. Protein sequence: CASSLDPGSYEQYF.

This clone was detected a few times. The chain couples TRBV21-1 to TRBJ2-7; the table's D call TRBD2 went unverified against the DNA. TRBV21-1 is a listed pseudogene. The CDR3 totals 20 residues. CDR3 in amino acids: CASSNPGRKRGPRIANEQYF. CDR3 in DNA: TGTGCCAGCAGCAACCCCGGAAGGAAGCGGGGGCCAAGGATCGCCAACGAGCAGTACTTC.

The chain is built from TRBV27 and TRBJ2-1; 12 positions agree with TRBD2. Germline V lookup: CDR1 MNHEY, CDR2 SMNVEV (reference sequence). There are 14 residues in the CDR3. Unmatched junction bases numbered 3, after V lost 6 bases and J lost 6 bases. In DNA, the CDR3 is TGTGCCAGCAGCACTAGCGGGAGGTTCAATGAGCAGTTCTTC. Protein sequence: CASSTSGRFNEQFF.

J is TRBJ2-5 and V is TRBV5-1; weak D call: TRBD2 (5 bases). Germline V gives CDR1 SGHRS, CDR2 YFSETQ. The CDR3 length is 14 residues. V was pared by 4 bases and J by 4 bases, with 14 bases between. The CDR3: CASSPTRGRETQYF. DNA of the CDR3: TGCGCCAGCAGCCCTACCCGGGGAAGAGAGACCCAGTACTTC.

This clone has a count of ten or more. The chain couples TRBV15 to TRBJ2-1, with D possibly matching TRBD2 (6 bases). V dropped 0 bases and J dropped 9 bases, with 15 bases sitting between them. This CDR3 is 15 amino acids long. Germline CDR1 reads LNHNV; CDR2 reads YYDKDF (reference sequence). In DNA, the CDR3 is TGTGCCACCAGCAGAGATAGGCTATCCGGGGGTGAGCAGTTCTTC. It is translated as CATSRDRLSGGEQFF. Full variable domain (rest looked up from reference TRBV15 and TRBJ2-1): DAMVIQNPRYQVTQFGKPVTLSCSQTLNHNVMYWYQQKSSQAPKLLFHYYDKDFNNEADTPDNFQSRRPNTSFCFLDIRSPGLGDTAMYLCATSRDRLSGGEQFFGPGTRLTVL.

This clone was detected ten times or more. This sequence joins TRBV6-6 and TRBJ1-2; 7 bases fit TRBD1. Per the germline V gene, CDR1 is MNHNY and CDR2 is SVGAGI (reference sequence). The CDR3 is made up of 14 amino acids. V shed 4 bases, J shed 5 bases, and the junction held 7 bases outside the gene matches. The CDR3, as DNA: TGTGCCAGCAGTTTTGGGACAGTGATATATGGCTACACCTTC. This gives the protein CASSFGTVIYGYTF.

This sequence joins TRBV7-8 and TRBJ2-7; TRBD1 agrees at 9 bases. CDR3 length equals 16 residues. Germline values: CDR1 SGHVS, CDR2 FQNEAQ. Germline trimming cut 5 bases from V and 3 bases from J; bases unmatched to any gene: 11. CDR3 DNA: TGTGCCAGCAGCCCCCGGACAGGGGCGAAAGACTACGAGCAGTACTTC. This codes for CASSPRTGAKDYEQYF.

V usage is TRBV4-1 and J usage is TRBJ2-1, with D uncertain. The V end lost 0 bases, the J end lost 8 bases, and 14 bases lay between the germline ends. Germline CDR1 reads MGHRA; CDR2 reads YSYEKL. This CDR3 comprises 15 residues. As DNA, the CDR3 is TGCGCCAGCAGCCAAGAGGAGTGGCCAAATCATGAGCAGTTCTTC. Protein product: CASSQEEWPNHEQFF.

This clone has a single count. The CDR3 sequence is CATSKLTGGGYEQYF. CDR3 nucleotides: TGTGCCACCAGCAAGTTAACTGGGGGCGGGTACGAGCAGTACTTC. The rearrangement joins TRBV15 to TRBJ2-7; D is perhaps TRBD1 (6 bases). This CDR3 has 15 amino acids. V was trimmed by 4 bases and J by 4 bases, leaving 17 bases between them. CDR1 LNHNV and CDR2 YYDKDF come from the germline V gene (reference sequence).

CDR3 nucleotides: TGTGCCAGCAGTTACTCTAGATGGGCGAGATACAATGAGCAGTTCTTC. This codes for CASSYSRWARYNEQFF. This rearrangement joins TRBV6-5 to TRBJ2-1; the D is unclear. Trimming left V 0 bases short and J 4 bases short, with 13 bases between. CDR1 is MNHEY and CDR2 is SVGAGI in the germline V gene. There are 16 residues in the CDR3.

This clone was picked up a small number of times. The gene calls are TRBV9 and TRBJ2-3; D may be TRBD2 (5 bases). CDR3 length: 16 residues. CDR1 and CDR2 from the germline V gene are SGDLS and YYNGEE. V dropped 0 bases and J dropped 6 bases, with 17 bases sitting between them. The CDR3 protein is CASSVGGSGSDDTQYF. Here the CDR3 DNA reads TGTGCCAGCAGCGTAGGCGGGTCTGGGTCCGACGATACGCAGTATTTT. Based on the CDR3 plus reference TRBV9 and TRBJ2-3, the full variable domain is DSGVTQTPKHLITATGQRVTLRCSPRSGDLSVYWYQQSLDQGLQFLIQYYNGEERAKGNILERFSAQQFPDLHSELNLSSLELGDSALYFCASSVGGSGSDDTQYFGPGTRLTVL.

This chain uses TRBV4-2 with TRBJ2-1; D is unresolved. The CDR3 has 16 amino acids. V lost 0 bases and J 4 bases, leaving 13 bases between the germline ends. Germline V CDR1 and CDR2: LGHNA, YNFKEQ. CDR3 region: CASSQELPPVYNEQFF. The CDR3 region has the DNA TGTGCCAGCAGCCAAGAGTTACCTCCAGTGTACAATGAGCAGTTCTTC.

The chain has TRBV15 and TRBJ1-1; TRBD1 is a possible D gene (6 bases). The CDR3 runs to 14 residues. The V gene lost 0 bases and the J gene lost 9 bases, with 14 bases spanning the gap. CDR1 LNHNV and CDR2 YYDKDF come from the germline V gene (reference sequence). The CDR3 protein is CATSRDVQGYKAFF. The DNA for the CDR3 is TGTGCCACCAGCAGAGATGTACAGGGCTATAAAGCTTTCTTT.

The J gene is TRBJ2-7, the V gene TRBV19, with D possibly matching TRBD2 (6 bases). There are 16 residues in the CDR3. V lost 1 base to trimming and J lost 2 bases, with 15 bases between them. Germline values: CDR1 LNHDA, CDR2 SQIVND (reference sequence). The CDR3 protein is CASSIVGGIDPYEQYF. The DNA for the CDR3 is TGTGCCAGTAGTATAGTGGGGGGTATCGACCCCTACGAGCAGTACTTC.

This sequence joins TRBV2 and TRBJ1-2; D possibly corresponds to TRBD1 (5 bases). With 8 bases removed from V and 0 bases from J, the gap between germline ends came to 16 bases. Germline V CDR1 and CDR2: SNHLY, FYNNEI. CDR3 length equals 15 residues. CDR3 DNA sequence: TGTGCCAGCGCCGCCGGGGGAATCCCTAACTATGGCTACACCTTC. As protein: CASAAGGIPNYGYTF.

The V and J genes are TRBV6-6 and TRBJ2-1; D not resolved. Germline values: CDR1 MNHNY, CDR2 SVGAGI (reference sequence). The CDR3 contains 14 residues. V was cut by 2 bases and J by 1 base, with 6 bases left in between. CDR3 sequence reads: CASSYEASYNEQFF. CDR3 sequence (DNA): TGTGCCAGCAGTTACGAGGCGTCCTACAATGAGCAGTTCTTC.

The rearrangement links TRBV10-3 to TRBJ1-4, with 7 bases that match TRBD1. The CDR3 length is 16 residues. The germline CDR1 and CDR2 sequences are ENHRY and SYGVKD. Trimming at V came to 0 bases and at J to 8 bases, leaving 9 bases not matched to a gene. CDR3 residues: CAISESRGQNSEKLFF. The CDR3 DNA reads TGTGCCATCAGTGAGTCGAGGGGGCAGAACTCCGAAAAACTGTTTTTT.

The rearrangement links TRBV19 to TRBJ2-6; TRBD1 agrees at 8 bases. The CDR3 runs to 16 residues. With 6 bases clipped from V and 2 bases from J, the junction kept 6 bases outside the gene matches. CDR1 is LNHDA and CDR2 is SQIVND in the germline V gene (reference sequence). The CDR3 nucleotides are TGTGCCAGTAGATTCGAGGACAGGGCTGGGGCCAACGTCCTGACTTTC. Translated, it gives CASRFEDRAGANVLTF.

The rearrangement links TRBV29-1 to TRBJ1-2; D is undetermined. The V end was cut by 0 bases, the J end by 2 bases, with 10 bases between. Germline CDR1 reads SQVTM; CDR2 reads ANQGSEA. CDR3 length: 14 amino acids. Here the CDR3 reads CSVEDLEQNYGYTF. CDR3 sequence (DNA): TGCAGCGTTGAAGATTTGGAACAGAACTATGGCTACACCTTC.

The chain joins TRBV11-2 to TRBJ2-5, with unresolved D. CDR3 size: 15 residues. Trimming shortened V by 3 bases and J by 1 base, and 12 bases separated the two germline ends. Germline assignment: CDR1 SGHAT and CDR2 FQNNGV. CDR3 loop: CASSFGPQTQETQYF. DNA for the CDR3: TGTGCCAGCAGCTTTGGGCCCCAGACCCAAGAGACCCAGTACTTC. The variable domain in full, with the rest retrieved from reference TRBV11-2 and TRBJ2-5, is EAGVAQSPRYKIIEKRQSVAFWCNPISGHATLYWYQQILGQGPKLLIQFQNNGVVDDSQLPKDRFSAERLKGVDSTLKIQPAKLEDSAVYLCASSFGPQTQETQYFGPGTRLLVL.

This chain uses TRBV10-1 with TRBJ1-2; TRBD1 agrees at 9 bases. The CDR3 runs to 14 residues. The germline gives CDR1 WNHNN, CDR2 SYGVQD (reference sequence). Trimming removed 7 bases from V and 7 bases from J; junction bases left unmatched: 10. The CDR3 DNA sequence: TGCGCCAGCACACAGCCGGGACAGGGAGGTGGCTACACCTTC. It is translated as CASTQPGQGGGYTF.

The chain carries TRBV6-5 and TRBJ2-1; 9 nucleotides align to TRBD1. Germline assignment: CDR1 MNHEY and CDR2 SVGAGI. J gave up 9 bases and V 6 bases, and 3 bases lay outside the gene matches. This CDR3 contains 12 residues. This CDR3 reads CASSRTGAEQFF. CDR3 bases: TGTGCCAGCAGCCGGACAGGGGCTGAGCAGTTCTTC.

The V gene is TRBV6-2 or TRBV6-3, the J gene TRBJ1-2; D may be TRBD1 (6 bases). The length of the CDR3 is 15 residues. Germline CDR1 reads MNHEY; CDR2 reads SVGEGT. Trimming stripped 4 bases from V and 4 bases from J, with 16 bases between. The CDR3 sequence: CASSSPQGLVYGYTF. DNA for the CDR3: TGTGCCAGCAGTTCCCCTCAGGGGTTGGTCTATGGCTACACCTTC.